This TCR beta chain is from a study of T cells after posttransplantation cyclophosphamide. Overall study results and limits: TRB overlap between skin or GI tissue T cells and blood was limited. Recipient CMV seropositivity and CMV reactivation strongly tracked TRB clonality.

Clones were sequenced by immunoSEQ multiplex PCR, and TCRdb holds only the in-frame ones, with some missing. Observed in the sample are about 39,000 clones, none of them singletons. This clone was counted at least ten times. Its antigen remains unknown. The CDR3 is made up of 16 amino acids. J lost 1 base, V lost 2 bases, and 3 bases had no gene match. The germline V gene encodes CDR1 LGHNA and CDR2 YSLEER. The sequence came from a woman between 50 and 59 years old in good health and a related stem cell transplant donor. Sequences were obtained from PBMCs. The chain uses TRBV4-3 and TRBJ2-2; 8 bases fit TRBD2. CDR3 loop: CASSQQRGRNTGELFF. In DNA form, the CDR3 reads TGCGCCAGCAGCCAACAGCGGGGGAGGAACACCGGGGAGCTGTTTTTT.